Listed here are 32 T cell receptor beta chains from one sample, sequenced in a study of Graves' ophthalmopathy and Graves' hyperthyroidism. TCR beta CDR3 regions were amplified from RNA transcripts. An initial RT-PCR round employing HTBI primers preceded a second-round multiplex PCR. TCRdb reprocessed the multiplex PCR reads via MiXCR and lists one record per CDR3 protein. The repertoire holds about 220,000 distinct CDR3 sequences, with around a fifth as singletons. Sequencing input: peripheral blood. The source is a woman between 50 and 59 years old with Graves' ophthalmopathy.

This clonotype turned up a few times. This rearrangement joins TRBV28 to TRBJ2-7; the D gene is possibly TRBD2 (6 bases). Germline CDR1 is MDHEN and CDR2 is SYDVKM. This CDR3 comprises 15 residues. The V end lost 11 bases, the J end lost 3 bases, and 23 bases lay between the germline ends. CDR3 bases: TGTGCCGGTTCAAGGAGGGGCCCCGTCAACTACGAGCAGTACTTC. This translates into CAGSRRGPVNYEQYF.

There are many counts of this clonotype. This sequence joins TRBV2 and TRBJ2-7; D gene uncertain. Trimming cost V 1 base and J 3 bases, with 4 bases left between them. The CDR3 contains 12 residues. Germline loops: CDR1 SNHLY, CDR2 FYNNEI. The chain's CDR3 is CASSEVGYEQYF. The CDR3 coding sequence is TGTGCCAGCAGTGAAGTCGGCTACGAGCAGTACTTC.

The gene calls are TRBV27 and TRBJ2-7, with 9 nucleotides matching TRBD2. The V gene's germline CDR1 is MNHEY and CDR2 SMNVEV (reference sequence). The CDR3 has 15 amino acids. Trimming removed 2 bases from V and 3 bases from J; junction bases left unmatched: 5. The CDR3 reads CASSLAVAGVYEQYF. In nucleotides, the CDR3 is TGTGCCAGCAGTTTAGCAGTAGCGGGAGTCTACGAGCAGTACTTC.

For this clonotype: A read error may account for a junction end that differs from germline. This rearrangement joins TRBV12-3 or TRBV12-4 to TRBJ1-2; D not certain. This CDR3 has 11 residues. The CDR3, as DNA: TGTGCCATCACCTCCGACTATGGCTACATCTTC. Amino acids: CAITSDYGYIF.

Ten or more counts support this clonotype. The chain employs TRBV19 and TRBJ1-3; D unclear. CDR3 length: 13 residues. Between the trimmed V and J ends, which lost 9 bases and 5 bases, there was a span of 14 bases. Looked up from germline, CDR1 is LNHDA and CDR2 is SQIVND (reference sequence). For the CDR3, the DNA is TGTGCCAGCTTGTCCACCGACAGAAACACCATATATTTT. It codes for CASLSTDRNTIYF.

This chain uses TRBV12-5 with TRBJ1-5; TRBD1 agrees at 9 bases. V dropped 0 bases and J dropped 5; count of bases not matched to a gene: 11. Germline loops: CDR1 LGHNT, CDR2 FRNRAP. The CDR3 consists of 18 residues. CDR3 nucleotides: TGTGCTAGTGGTTTGGTACTCACAGGGGGCGCGAAAGATCAGCCCCAGCATTTT. This sequence encodes CASGLVLTGGAKDQPQHF.

This clonotype was observed at least ten times. The chain uses TRBV29-1 and TRBJ1-1; D is unresolved. V lost 7 bases, J lost 3 bases, and 15 bases lay in between. There are 13 residues in the CDR3. From germline, CDR1 is SQVTM and CDR2 ANQGSEA. CDR3 nucleotides: TGCAGCGCTGACTGGTCTGGGGACACTGAAGCTTTCTTT. This sequence encodes CSADWSGDTEAFF.

This clonotype was seen ten or more times. The chain joins TRBV24-1 to TRBJ1-1, with unresolved D. The length of the CDR3 is 11 residues. V was shortened by 5 bases and J by 5 bases, with 5 bases between the two germline ends. CDR1 and CDR2 from the germline V gene are KGHDR and SFDVKD. CDR3: CATSAGTEAFF. Written as DNA, the CDR3 is TGTGCCACCAGTGCGGGGACTGAAGCTTTCTTT.

This clonotype has a handful of counts. The gene calls are TRBV24-1 and TRBJ1-1; D call uncertain. The V end was cut by 7 bases, the J end by 4 bases, with 12 bases between. This CDR3 has 13 amino acids. Germline V gene sequence: CDR1 KGHDR, CDR2 SFDVKD. Written as DNA, the CDR3 is TGTGCCACCAGCGGAATTGGGAGCACTGAAGCTTTCTTT. Its protein product is CATSGIGSTEAFF.

This clonotype was counted ten times or more. The rearrangement uses TRBV4-1 and TRBJ2-7; D is unclear. The germline V and J ends were trimmed by 1 base and 4 bases, with 11 bases remaining between them. This CDR3 is built from 14 residues. Germline loops: CDR1 MGHRA, CDR2 YSYEKL. CDR3 nucleotide sequence: TGCGCCAGCAGCCAAGCCTCGTGGCAGTACGAGCAGTACTTC. Protein: CASSQASWQYEQYF.

This clonotype appeared many times. One junction end disagrees with the germline gene, perhaps due to a read error. The chain links TRBV27 to TRBJ2-5; possible D gene TRBD1, 6 bases. This CDR3 region has 14 residues. The germline V gene has CDR1 MNHEY and CDR2 SMNVEV (reference sequence). The CDR3 DNA reads as TGCGCCAGCAGCTTGACAGGACGCCAAGAGACCCAGTACTTC. Translation gives CASSLTGRQETQYF.

The chain couples TRBV29-1 to TRBJ2-5; perhaps TRBD1 as D (5 bases). V was shortened by 4 bases and J by 5 bases, with 14 bases between the two germline ends. CDR3 length: 13 amino acids. Germline CDR1 is SQVTM and CDR2 is ANQGSEA. This chain's CDR3 is CSVGSRTRETQYF. The CDR3 DNA reads TGCAGCGTTGGGTCTAGGACAAGGGAGACCCAGTACTTC.

The V gene is TRBV20-1, the J gene TRBJ1-2; the D gene is possibly TRBD1 (6 bases). Looked up from germline, CDR1 is DFQATT and CDR2 is SNEGSKA (reference sequence). Trimming cost V 0 bases and J 8 bases, with 13 bases left between them. There are 13 residues in the CDR3. CDR3 coding DNA: TGCAGTGCTAGAGAAGGGGACATGGGAGGCTACACCTTC. Translated: CSAREGDMGGYTF.

This clonotype was seen more than once but under ten times. The chain couples TRBV9 to TRBJ2-5, with 10 bases identical to TRBD2. With 0 bases clipped from V and 1 base from J, the junction kept 6 bases outside the gene matches. In germline, CDR1 is SGDLS, CDR2 YYNGEE. The CDR3 length is 17 residues. DNA of the CDR3: TGTGCCAGCAGCGTAGCGCTAGCGGGAGAGGGCCAAGAGACCCAGTACTTC. Translation: CASSVALAGEGQETQYF.

V gene TRBV6-2 or TRBV6-3 combines with J gene TRBJ1-5; D perhaps matches TRBD1 (5 bases). V lost 4 bases to trimming and J lost 2 bases, with 9 bases between them. This CDR3 is 14 amino acids long. The germline gives CDR1 MNHEY, CDR2 SVGEGT. CDR3 loop: CASSSVTGNQPQHF. CDR3 in DNA: TGTGCCAGCAGTTCCGTGACAGGCAATCAGCCCCAGCATTTT.

The table lists this clonotype with a few counts. The chain employs TRBV5-5 and TRBJ2-7; a weak D match, TRBD1 (5 bases). The V end lost 1 base, the J end lost 5 bases, and 13 bases lay between the germline ends. CDR1 SGHKS and CDR2 YYEKEE come from the germline V gene (reference sequence). There are 14 residues in the CDR3. CDR3 protein: CASSLSQGRHEQYF. In DNA form, the CDR3 reads TGTGCCAGCAGCTTGAGTCAGGGTCGACACGAGCAGTACTTC.

This clonotype showed up many times. V usage is TRBV12-3 or TRBV12-4 and J usage is TRBJ2-3; D might be TRBD1 (6 bases). Trimming took off 1 base at V and 0 bases at J, with 8 bases between the two ends. The CDR3 spans 15 residues. The CDR3 region is CASSLGQGSTDTQYF. The CDR3 coding sequence is TGTGCCAGCAGTTTAGGGCAGGGGAGCACAGATACGCAGTATTTT.

This clonotype was recorded many times. The chain joins TRBV19 to TRBJ2-1; no definite D call. Trimming removed 5 bases at V and 14 bases at J, with 13 bases between. There are 11 residues in the CDR3. Germline loops: CDR1 LNHDA, CDR2 SQIVND (reference sequence). This chain's CDR3 is CASSQATVEFF. CDR3 nucleotides: TGTGCCAGTAGTCAGGCCACAGTTGAGTTCTTC.

The chain employs TRBV7-2 and TRBJ2-2; the D gene is possibly TRBD2 (6 bases). Germline values: CDR1 SGHTA, CDR2 FQGNSA. The germline V and J ends were trimmed by 2 bases and 5 bases, with 12 bases remaining between them. The CDR3 is made up of 15 amino acids. CDR3 nucleotide sequence: TGTGCCAGCAGCTTAAACCCCGGAGGGACCGGGGAGCTGTTTTTT. It codes for CASSLNPGGTGELFF.

This clonotype was recorded a few times. V usage is TRBV5-1 and J usage is TRBJ2-2; D is unresolved. Germline CDR1 and CDR2: SGHRS and YFSETQ. Deletions cut 0 bases from V and 0 bases from J, with 6 bases between. The CDR3 sequence is 15 residues long. CDR3 residues: CASSLALANTGELFF. The CDR3, as DNA: TGCGCCAGCAGCTTGGCCCTGGCGAACACCGGGGAGCTGTTTTTT.

Of note for this clonotype: The final CDR3 position lacks the conserved phenylalanine or tryptophan, pointing to a likely read error. The genes are TRBV5-1 and TRBJ1-3; D not resolved. Germline values: CDR1 SGHRS, CDR2 YFSETQ. There are 13 residues in the CDR3. Between the trimmed V and J ends, which lost 5 bases and 4 bases, there was a span of 10 bases. The CDR3: CASSGHDGNTIYL. CDR3 DNA: TGCGCCAGCAGTGGTCACGACGGAAACACCATATATCTT.

This clonotype was observed many times. The genes are TRBV28 and TRBJ2-5, with D possibly being TRBD2 (6 bases). This CDR3 has 16 amino acids. CDR1 is MDHEN and CDR2 is SYDVKM in the germline V gene. The V and J ends lost 6 bases and 0 bases respectively, with 17 bases between them. CDR3 coding DNA: TGTGCCAGCAGCTACTCAGGGACGGGAGACCAAGAGACCCAGTACTTC. Translating it yields CASSYSGTGDQETQYF.

The CDR3 loop is CASSLGTAAVPLHF. The CDR3 DNA is TGTGCCAGCAGTTTAGGGACGGCGGCGGTGCCCCTCCACTTT. This sequence joins TRBV12-3 or TRBV12-4 and TRBJ1-6; D gene unclear. The V end was cut by 1 base, the J end by 13 bases, with 14 bases between. This CDR3 comprises 14 residues.

At least ten counts were recorded for this clonotype. The chain combines TRBV20-1 with TRBJ2-4; a weak D match, TRBD1 (5 bases). In germline, CDR1 is DFQATT, CDR2 SNEGSKA (reference sequence). V shed 4 bases and J shed 0 bases, with 10 bases lying between them. The CDR3 extends over 14 amino acids. CDR3 in amino acids: CSAIEGVAKNIQYF. The CDR3 coding sequence is TGCAGTGCTATTGAAGGGGTAGCCAAAAACATTCAGTACTTC.

This clonotype was observed at least ten times. The chain is built from TRBV5-1 and TRBJ2-4, with D unclear. Germline V gene sequence: CDR1 SGHRS, CDR2 YFSETQ. Trimming took 0 bases from V and 1 from J, leaving 14 bases between them. The CDR3 loop spans 17 amino acids. In DNA form, the CDR3 reads TGCGCCAGCAGCTTGGATAGGAGTTTGATGGCCAAAAACATTCAGTACTTC. As protein: CASSLDRSLMAKNIQYF.

V gene TRBV18 combines with J gene TRBJ2-7; D is perhaps TRBD1 (6 bases). Germline CDR1 reads KGHSH; CDR2 reads LQKENI. This CDR3 spans 15 amino acids. The V end lost 1 base, the J end lost 2 bases, and 12 bases lay between the germline ends. The CDR3: CASSPLAGEAYEQYF. The DNA for the CDR3 is TGTGCCAGCTCACCACTGGCAGGGGAAGCCTACGAGCAGTACTTC.

This clonotype was seen a handful of times. V gene TRBV11-2 combines with J gene TRBJ2-5, with D possibly being TRBD1 or TRBD2 (5 bases each). In germline, CDR1 is SGHAT, CDR2 FQNNGV. The germline V and J ends were trimmed by 5 bases and 2 bases, with 15 bases remaining between them. This CDR3 spans 15 amino acids. The CDR3 nucleotides read TGTGCCAGCAGCCCTGCCGGGACCGCACAAGAGACCCAGTACTTC. It yields the protein CASSPAGTAQETQYF.

This clonotype was detected many times. The rearrangement links TRBV15 to TRBJ1-4; weak D call: TRBD1 (6 bases). The V gene lost 0 bases and the J gene lost 10 bases, with 27 bases spanning the gap. Germline values: CDR1 LNHNV, CDR2 YYDKDF (reference sequence). The CDR3 has 19 amino acids. Written as DNA, the CDR3 is TGTGCCACCAGCAGAGATCTGGCCTCCTTGGGGCAGGGGATCGGAAAACTGTTTTTT. Its translation is CATSRDLASLGQGIGKLFF.

This clonotype was seen repeatedly, ten times or more. The chain carries TRBV30 and TRBJ2-5; tentative D call: TRBD2 (5 bases). From germline, CDR1 is GTSNPN and CDR2 SVGIG (reference sequence). There are 12 residues in the CDR3. Trimming took 2 bases from V and 3 from J, leaving 7 bases between them. DNA for the CDR3: TGTGCCTGGAGTCCGGGGAAAGAGACCCAGTACTTC. The encoded protein is CAWSPGKETQYF.

This clonotype was seen many times. The chain employs TRBV24-1 and TRBJ1-5; TRBD1 is a possible D gene (6 bases). From germline, CDR1 is KGHDR and CDR2 SFDVKD. The CDR3 consists of 13 residues. V was pared by 10 bases and J by 6 bases, with 15 bases between. CDR3 loop: CATKKGGVQPQHF. The CDR3 DNA reads as TGTGCCACAAAAAAGGGGGGTGTTCAGCCCCAGCATTTT.

In its sample, this clonotype was seen many times. The chain uses TRBV6-1 and TRBJ2-7, with a weak D call TRBD2 (6 bases). This CDR3 has 12 amino acids. From germline, CDR1 is MNHNS and CDR2 SASEGT. Trimming shortened V by 3 bases and J by 12 bases, and 15 bases separated the two germline ends. The DNA for the CDR3 is TGTGCCAGCAGTGAGAGGCGGAGGGTTGGGTACTTC. Its translation: CASSERRRVGYF.

This clonotype has ten or more counts. This chain connects TRBV6-5 to TRBJ1-1; 7 nucleotides match TRBD1. The CDR3 is 16 residues long. Germline lookup yields CDR1 MNHEY and CDR2 SVGAGI. J lost 0 bases, V lost 4 bases, and 8 bases had no gene match. The CDR3 nucleotides read TGTGCCAGCAGTTCTGGCAGGGGGAGGATGAACACTGAAGCTTTCTTT. As protein: CASSSGRGRMNTEAFF.